The 20 T cell receptor beta chains in this list originate from one sample, sequenced in a study of blood T cell repertoires in COVID-19. Only in-frame clones appear in the TCRdb table, and some are missing; sequencing was by immunoSEQ multiplex PCR. The data show 100,000 to 120,000 clones, with about 80% seen just once and about 4% held by the top ten. Sequences were obtained from peripheral blood. The receptors were sampled from a woman aged 70-85 years with acute or convalescent COVID-19.

The V and J genes are TRBV7-3 and TRBJ2-1; 8 nucleotides line up with TRBD1. This CDR3 has 16 residues. The junction had 12 bases not matched to a gene; V was cut back by 6 bases and J by 5 bases. Germline V CDR1 and CDR2: SGHTA, FQGTGA. CDR3: CASRRTPGTGHNEQFF. The CDR3, as DNA: TGTGCCAGCAGGCGTACCCCAGGGACAGGACACAATGAGCAGTTCTTC.

The rearrangement uses TRBV18 and TRBJ2-5, with 8 bases fitting TRBD1. With V trimmed by 4 bases and J by 3 bases, 7 bases remained unmatched. The germline gives CDR1 KGHSH, CDR2 LQKENI. This CDR3 has 15 residues. The CDR3 nucleotides read TGTGCCAGCTCACTAGCGAAGACAGGGGAAGAGACCCAGTACTTC. Its translation is CASSLAKTGEETQYF.

There are a few counts of this clone. The chain combines TRBV30 with TRBJ2-3, with 11 bases aligning to TRBD2. This CDR3 has 16 amino acids. Germline CDR1 and CDR2: GTSNPN and SVGIG (reference sequence). V shed 3 bases, J shed 3 bases, and the junction held 8 bases outside the gene matches. Written as DNA, the CDR3 is TGTGCCTGGAGACCTAGCGGGAGGCGGCTAACAGATACGCAGTATTTT. Its protein is CAWRPSGRRLTDTQYF.

In this sample, this clone turned up a few times. The chain employs TRBV14 and TRBJ1-1, with a possible D match to TRBD1 (5 bases). CDR1 SGHDN and CDR2 FVKESK come from the germline V gene. With 8 bases removed from V and 0 bases from J, the gap between germline ends came to 10 bases. The CDR3 has 13 amino acids. The CDR3 bases are TGTGCCAGCCAGGGCAATATGAACACTGAAGCTTTCTTT. Translation gives CASQGNMNTEAFF. Combining the CDR3 with reference TRBV14 and TRBJ1-1 gives the whole variable domain EAGVTQFPSHSVIEKGQTVTLRCDPISGHDNLYWYRRVMGKEIKFLLHFVKESKQDESGMPNNRFLAERTGGTYSTLKVQPAELEDSGVYFCASQGNMNTEAFFGQGTRLTVV.

The chain combines TRBV5-1 with TRBJ2-5; TRBD2 matches 10 bases. Germline V gene sequence: CDR1 SGHRS, CDR2 YFSETQ. CDR3 length equals 14 residues. V lost 4 bases, J lost 5 bases, and 5 bases stayed unmatched. The CDR3 sequence is CASSRQTSGETQYF. DNA for the CDR3: TGCGCCAGCAGCCGCCAGACTAGCGGGGAGACCCAGTACTTC.

The CDR3 DNA sequence: TGTGCCAGCAGCTTAGGGACTAGCGGGAGTTGGGATACGCAGTATTTT. This translates into CASSLGTSGSWDTQYF. The J gene is TRBJ2-3, the V gene TRBV11-2; 13 nucleotides line up with TRBD2. The CDR3 runs to 16 residues. The V segment lost 1 base and the J segment 6 bases; nucleotides outside the gene matches: 4. CDR1 is SGHAT, CDR2 FQNNGV, per germline.

This rearrangement joins TRBV2 to TRBJ2-3, with a possible D match to TRBD1 (6 bases). CDR3 size: 16 residues. The germline V gene has CDR1 SNHLY and CDR2 FYNNEI. V dropped 6 bases and J dropped 4 bases, with 20 bases sitting between them. This CDR3 is CASSNGTNRIADTQYF. The DNA for the CDR3 is TGTGCCAGCAGCAACGGGACAAACAGGATAGCAGATACGCAGTATTTT.

This sequence joins TRBV4-2 and TRBJ2-2, with D unclear. The CDR3 is 13 amino acids. With 2 bases removed from V and 8 bases from J, the gap between germline ends came to 9 bases. From germline, CDR1 is LGHNA and CDR2 YNFKEQ. The DNA for the CDR3 is TGTGCCAGCAGCCAACGATTGGCTGGGGAGCTGTTTTTT. Protein sequence: CASSQRLAGELFF.

The chain combines TRBV29-1 with TRBJ2-2; 7 bases are a match to TRBD1. After removal of 1 base from V and 1 base from J, the junction contained 6 bases not matched to a gene. This CDR3 spans 16 amino acids. The germline gives CDR1 SQVTM, CDR2 ANQGSEA. CDR3 loop: CSVEGSGGKNTGELFF. The CDR3 nucleotides are TGCAGCGTTGAAGGGTCAGGGGGTAAGAACACCGGGGAGCTGTTTTTT.

The chain is built from TRBV18 and TRBJ1-5, with D perhaps matching TRBD1 (5 bases). Germline V CDR1 and CDR2: KGHSH, LQKENI. The germline V and J ends were trimmed by 6 bases and 0 bases, with 15 bases remaining between them. The CDR3 is made up of 16 amino acids. In DNA, the CDR3 is TGTGCCAGCTCCACCGGGGGGAGGGGTAGCAATCAGCCCCAGCATTTT. It translates to CASSTGGRGSNQPQHF.

This clone has only one observation. The rearrangement uses TRBV15 and TRBJ2-1; 11 nucleotides agree with TRBD2. Looked up from germline, CDR1 is LNHNV and CDR2 is YYDKDF (reference sequence). This CDR3 comprises 16 residues. Unmatched junction bases numbered 7, after V lost 1 base and J lost 8 bases. The CDR3 loop is CATSRGTSGRADEQFF. In DNA form, the CDR3 reads TGTGCCACCAGCAGAGGAACTAGCGGGAGAGCAGATGAGCAGTTCTTC.

This clone was seen a single time. CDR3: CATNAGGRAVGTYEQYV. The CDR3 nucleotides read TGTGCCACCAACGCGGGCGGGAGGGCGGTAGGCACCTACGAGCAGTACGTC. V gene TRBV24-1 combines with J gene TRBJ2-7; TRBD2 aligns across 9 bases. The CDR3 loop spans 17 amino acids. V shed 8 bases, J shed 2 bases, and the junction held 15 bases outside the gene matches. Germline assignment: CDR1 KGHDR and CDR2 SFDVKD.

The chain is built from TRBV28 and TRBJ1-5; D gene uncertain. Germline V lookup: CDR1 MDHEN, CDR2 SYDVKM. Trimming left V 11 bases short and J 3 bases short, with 14 bases between. There are 13 residues in the CDR3. CDR3 DNA sequence: TGTGCCTCCCGCAGTTATAACAATCAGCCCCAGCATTTT. This gives the protein CASRSYNNQPQHF.

The J gene is TRBJ2-1, the V gene TRBV2; 9 nucleotides line up with TRBD1. V lost 6 bases to trimming and J lost 5 bases; unmatched junction nucleotides: 5. This CDR3 comprises 14 residues. The germline gives CDR1 SNHLY, CDR2 FYNNEI. CDR3 nucleotide sequence: TGTGCCAGCAGGGACAGGGGCGCACACAATGAGCAGTTCTTC. Protein product: CASRDRGAHNEQFF.

The chain recombines TRBV4-3 with TRBJ1-4, with TRBD1 matching 7 bases. The CDR3 covers 17 residues. V shed 4 bases and J 8 bases; nucleotides not matched to a gene: 16. Germline CDR1 LGHNA, CDR2 YSLEER. In nucleotides, the CDR3 is TGCGCCAGCAGCCCGTACCTGAAGACAGGGCGAGGGGAAAAACTGTTTTTT. Its translation is CASSPYLKTGRGEKLFF.

The chain couples TRBV4-1 to TRBJ1-1; 7 positions match TRBD1. The CDR3 runs 16 residues. J lost 1 base, V lost 1 base, and 6 bases had no gene match. Germline V CDR1 and CDR2: MGHRA, YSYEKL. CDR3 region: CASSQGGGQRNTEAFF. In DNA, the CDR3 is TGCGCCAGCAGCCAAGGAGGGGGACAGAGGAACACTGAAGCTTTCTTT.

The V call is TRBV6-5, the J call TRBJ1-1; weak D call: TRBD1 (5 bases). The CDR3 is 15 amino acids. In germline, CDR1 is MNHEY, CDR2 SVGAGI. Deletions cut 7 bases from V and 1 base from J, with 16 bases between. CDR3 protein: CASTPGGGRNTEAFF. The CDR3, as DNA: TGTGCCAGCACTCCCGGGGGGGGTCGGAACACTGAAGCTTTCTTT.

This clone was detected only once. This rearrangement joins TRBV28 to TRBJ1-6; 8 bases map to TRBD1. V was pared by 4 bases and J by 3 bases, with 5 bases of the junction left unmatched. Germline assignment: CDR1 MDHEN and CDR2 SYDVKM. This CDR3 has 16 residues. CDR3 nucleotide sequence: TGTGCCAGCAGTTGGCAGGGGGCCCTCTATAATTCACCCCTCCACTTT. This gives the protein CASSWQGALYNSPLHF.

This clone was counted a single time. The chain is built from TRBV19 and TRBJ1-2; D uncertain. Trimming took off 5 bases at V and 4 bases at J, with 17 bases between the two ends. The germline V gene has CDR1 LNHDA and CDR2 SQIVND (reference sequence). CDR3 size: 15 residues. CDR3: CASSPAPTRGYGYTF. DNA for the CDR3: TGTGCCAGTAGTCCTGCCCCAACCCGAGGCTATGGCTACACCTTC.

The chain carries TRBV28 and TRBJ1-3, with 10 bases aligning to TRBD1. The germline CDR1 and CDR2 sequences are MDHEN and SYDVKM. The CDR3 totals 16 residues. V gave up 2 bases and J gave up 3 bases; unmatched junction bases: 4. CDR3: CASSLAGQGVGNTIYF. The CDR3 DNA reads TGTGCCAGCAGTTTAGCAGGACAGGGGGTTGGAAACACCATATATTTT.